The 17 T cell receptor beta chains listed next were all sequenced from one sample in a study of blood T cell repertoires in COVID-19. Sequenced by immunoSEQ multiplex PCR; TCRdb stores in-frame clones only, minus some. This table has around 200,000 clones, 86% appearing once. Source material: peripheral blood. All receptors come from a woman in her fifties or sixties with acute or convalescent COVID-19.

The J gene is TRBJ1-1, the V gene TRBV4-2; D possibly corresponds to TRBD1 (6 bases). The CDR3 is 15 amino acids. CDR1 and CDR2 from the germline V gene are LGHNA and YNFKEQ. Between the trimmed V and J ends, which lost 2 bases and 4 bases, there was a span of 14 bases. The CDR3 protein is CASSQIQGTATEAFF. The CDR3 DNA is TGTGCCAGCAGCCAAATACAGGGTACGGCCACTGAAGCTTTCTTT.

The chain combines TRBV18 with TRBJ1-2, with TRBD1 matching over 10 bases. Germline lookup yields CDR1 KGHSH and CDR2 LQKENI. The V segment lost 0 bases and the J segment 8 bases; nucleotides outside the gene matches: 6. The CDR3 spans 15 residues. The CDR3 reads CASSPPTGGLGGYTF. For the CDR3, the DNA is TGTGCCAGCTCACCACCGACAGGGGGCTTGGGGGGCTACACCTTC.

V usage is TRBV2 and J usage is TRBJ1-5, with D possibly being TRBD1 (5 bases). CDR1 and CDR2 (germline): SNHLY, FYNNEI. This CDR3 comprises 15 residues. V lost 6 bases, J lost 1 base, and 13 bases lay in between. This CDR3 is CASRPVDRSNQPQHF. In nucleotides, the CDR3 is TGTGCCAGCAGGCCCGTTGACAGAAGCAATCAGCCCCAGCATTTT.

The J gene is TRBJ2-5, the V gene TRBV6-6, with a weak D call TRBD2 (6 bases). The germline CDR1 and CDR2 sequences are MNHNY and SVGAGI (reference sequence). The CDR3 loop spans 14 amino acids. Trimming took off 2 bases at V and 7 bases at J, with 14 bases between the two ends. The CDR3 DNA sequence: TGTGCCAGCAGTTACCTAACGGAGGGCGTGACCCAGTACTTC. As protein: CASSYLTEGVTQYF.

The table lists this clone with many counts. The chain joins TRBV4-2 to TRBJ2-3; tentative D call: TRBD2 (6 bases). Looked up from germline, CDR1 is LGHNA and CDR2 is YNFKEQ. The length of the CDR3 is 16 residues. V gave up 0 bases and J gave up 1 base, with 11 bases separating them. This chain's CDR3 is CASSQDLGGGTDTQYF. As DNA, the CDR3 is TGTGCCAGCAGCCAAGATCTCGGCGGGGGCACAGATACGCAGTATTTT.

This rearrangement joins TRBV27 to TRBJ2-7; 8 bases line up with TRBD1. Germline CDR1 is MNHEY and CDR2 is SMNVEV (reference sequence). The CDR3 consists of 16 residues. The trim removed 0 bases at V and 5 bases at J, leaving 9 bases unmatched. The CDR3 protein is CASSLSPGQGQNEQYF. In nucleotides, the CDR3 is TGTGCCAGCAGTTTATCCCCTGGACAGGGCCAAAACGAGCAGTACTTC.

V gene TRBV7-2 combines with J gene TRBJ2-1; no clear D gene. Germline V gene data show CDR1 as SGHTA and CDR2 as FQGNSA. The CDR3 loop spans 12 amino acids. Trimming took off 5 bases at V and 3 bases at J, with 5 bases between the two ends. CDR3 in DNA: TGTGCCAGCAGCCCCCTCTACAATGAGCAGTTCTTC. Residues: CASSPLYNEQFF.

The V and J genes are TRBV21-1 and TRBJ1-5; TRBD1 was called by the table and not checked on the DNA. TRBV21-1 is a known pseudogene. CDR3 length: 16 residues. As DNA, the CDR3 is TGTGCCAACGTAAAGGGTCGACAGGGGAGTGATCAGCCCCAGCATTTT. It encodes CANVKGRQGSDQPQHF.

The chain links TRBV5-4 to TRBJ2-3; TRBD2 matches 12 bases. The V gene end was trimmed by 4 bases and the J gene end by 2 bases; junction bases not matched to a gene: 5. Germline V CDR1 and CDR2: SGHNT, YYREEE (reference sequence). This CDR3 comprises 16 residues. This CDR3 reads CASSPGLAGLTDTQYF. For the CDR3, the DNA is TGTGCCAGCAGCCCCGGACTAGCGGGACTCACAGATACGCAGTATTTT.

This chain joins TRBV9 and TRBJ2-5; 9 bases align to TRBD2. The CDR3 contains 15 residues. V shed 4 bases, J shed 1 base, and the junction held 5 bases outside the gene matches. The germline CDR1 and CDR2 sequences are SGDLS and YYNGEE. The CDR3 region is CASSPSGGTQETQYF. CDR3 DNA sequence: TGTGCCAGCAGCCCAAGCGGGGGGACCCAAGAGACCCAGTACTTC.

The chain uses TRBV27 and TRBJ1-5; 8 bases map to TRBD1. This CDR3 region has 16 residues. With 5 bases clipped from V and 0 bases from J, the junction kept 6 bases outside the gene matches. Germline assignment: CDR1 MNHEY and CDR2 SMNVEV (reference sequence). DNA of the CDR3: TGTGCCAGCAGTCTCCTTGGGACAGGTAGCAATCAGCCCCAGCATTTT. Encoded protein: CASSLLGTGSNQPQHF.

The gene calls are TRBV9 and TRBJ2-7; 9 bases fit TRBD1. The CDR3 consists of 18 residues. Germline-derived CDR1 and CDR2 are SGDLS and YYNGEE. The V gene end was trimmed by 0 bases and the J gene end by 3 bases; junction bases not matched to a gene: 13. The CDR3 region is CASSVGTSGTGRIYEQYF. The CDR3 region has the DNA TGTGCCAGCAGCGTAGGGACCTCTGGGACAGGGAGGATCTACGAGCAGTACTTC.

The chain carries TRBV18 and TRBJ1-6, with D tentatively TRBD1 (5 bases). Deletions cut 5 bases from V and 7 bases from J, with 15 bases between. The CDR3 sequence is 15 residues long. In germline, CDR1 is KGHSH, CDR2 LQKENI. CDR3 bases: TGTGCCAGCTCAGCAGGGCTATCGTACAATTCACCCCTCCACTTT. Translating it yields CASSAGLSYNSPLHF.

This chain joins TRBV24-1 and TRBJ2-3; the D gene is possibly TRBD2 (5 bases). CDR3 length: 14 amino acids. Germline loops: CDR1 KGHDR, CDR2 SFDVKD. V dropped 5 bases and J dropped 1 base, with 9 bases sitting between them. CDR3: CATSGRRGTDTQYF. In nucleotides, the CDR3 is TGTGCCACCAGTGGAAGGCGGGGCACAGATACGCAGTATTTT.

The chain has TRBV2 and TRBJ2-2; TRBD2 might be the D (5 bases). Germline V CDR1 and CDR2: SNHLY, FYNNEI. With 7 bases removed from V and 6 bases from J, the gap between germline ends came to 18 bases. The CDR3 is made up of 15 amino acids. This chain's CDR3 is CASMTRTGGPGELFF. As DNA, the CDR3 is TGTGCCAGCATGACGAGGACCGGAGGTCCCGGGGAGCTGTTTTTT.

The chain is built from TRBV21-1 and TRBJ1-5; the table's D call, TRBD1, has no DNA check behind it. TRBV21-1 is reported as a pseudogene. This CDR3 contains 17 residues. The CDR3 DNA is TGTGCCAGCGAATTCTTAAGGGGGGGACAGGCTAATCAGCCCCAGCATTTT. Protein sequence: CASEFLRGGQANQPQHF.

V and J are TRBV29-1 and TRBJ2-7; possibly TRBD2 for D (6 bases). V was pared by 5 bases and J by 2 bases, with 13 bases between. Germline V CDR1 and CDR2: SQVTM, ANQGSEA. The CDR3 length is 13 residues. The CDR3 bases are TGCAGCGTTCGGGGGACGGAAACCTACGAGCAGTACTTC. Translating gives CSVRGTETYEQYF.